These T cell receptor beta chains were read from a single sample in a study of cytomegalovirus exposure and HLA in healthy donors. Produced via immunoSEQ multiplex PCR; TCRdb's table is partial and in-frame only. The repertoire holds around 120,000 clones, roughly three quarters seen once, with about 11% in the top ten. Sample: PBMCs. Receptor source: a man aged 35 to 55 in good health and CMV-seropositive. Both conserved end residues are part of each CDR3. The order of the fields is clone size, D gene, V gene, J gene, CDR3 DNA, CDR3 protein. A D gene is named only where the DNA matches it firmly. A clone size is listed for some rows: how often the clone was seen (once, few, many), or a class if it is expanded.

>.|.|TRBV13|TRBJ2-4
TGTGCCAGCAGCTCATTTAGCGGACTAGCCAAAAACATTCAGTACTTC
CASSSFSGLAKNIQYF
>.|TRBD1|TRBV7-3|TRBJ2-1
TGTGCCAGCAGCTCATCCGACAGGGACTCCTACAATGAGCAGTTCTTC
CASSSSDRDSYNEQFF
>.|.|TRBV7-9|TRBJ1-1
TGTGCCAGCATGCAGGGGATGAACACTGAAGCTTTCTTT
CASMQGMNTEAFF
>few|TRBD1|TRBV30|TRBJ2-2
TGTGCCTTTATACAGGGGGAAAACACCGGGGAGCTGTTTTTT
CAFIQGENTGELFF
>.|.|TRBV2|TRBJ1-1
TGTGCCAGCAGGACATCTGGATTATGGATGAACACTGAAGCTTTCTTT
CASRTSGLWMNTEAFF
>once|TRBD2|TRBV7-3|TRBJ2-1
TGTGCCAGCAGCGCCTCCCTGGCTAGCGGTTACAATGAGCAGTTCTTC
CASSASLASGYNEQFF
>once|TRBD2|TRBV6-4|TRBJ2-2
TGTGCCAGCAGACTCCTAGCGGGAGTCGGCACCGGGGAGCTGTTTTTT
CASRLLAGVGTGELFF
>.|.|TRBV6-5|TRBJ2-1
TGTGCCACCCAGACAGACTCCTACAATGAGCAGTTCTTC
CATQTDSYNEQFF
>.|.|TRBV30|TRBJ1-2
TGTGCCTGGAACCATGGTAGCTATGGCTACACCTTC
CAWNHGSYGYTF
>few|TRBD2|TRBV30|TRBJ2-3
TGTGCCTGGACCGGGACTAGCGGGTATACGCAGTATTTT
CAWTGTSGYTQYF
>.|TRBD2|TRBV2|TRBJ2-2
TGTGCCAGCAAAATAGGACTAGCGGGAGGGATGGAGGCCGGGGAGCTGTTTTTT
CASKIGLAGGMEAGELFF
>.|.|TRBV7-9|TRBJ2-6
TGTGCCAGCAGCTGGAGCTCTGGGGCCAACGTCCTGACTTTC
CASSWSSGANVLTF
>.|.|TRBV29-1|TRBJ2-5
TGCAGCGTTGACACGGGAAAGACCCAGTACTTC
CSVDTGKTQYF
>.|.|TRBV4-1|TRBJ2-3
TGCGCCAGCAGCCCCCAGGAGGAACCCAACACAGATACGCAGTATTTT
CASSPQEEPNTDTQYF
>.|.|TRBV7-8|TRBJ2-2
TGTGCCAGCAGCTTACTAACCGCTTCGGACACCGGGGAGCTGTTTTTT
CASSLLTASDTGELFF
>.|TRBD1|TRBV2|TRBJ1-5
TGTGCCAGCAGGAAGACAGGGGGTAATCAGCCCCAGCATTTT
CASRKTGGNQPQHF
>.|.|TRBV28|TRBJ1-3
TGTGCCAGCAGTTTACAGGGTACTGGAAACACCATATATTTT
CASSLQGTGNTIYF
>.|TRBD2|TRBV19|TRBJ2-1
TGTGCCAGTAGTATAGATGCGGCGGGAGACTACAATGAGCAGTTCTTC
CASSIDAAGDYNEQFF